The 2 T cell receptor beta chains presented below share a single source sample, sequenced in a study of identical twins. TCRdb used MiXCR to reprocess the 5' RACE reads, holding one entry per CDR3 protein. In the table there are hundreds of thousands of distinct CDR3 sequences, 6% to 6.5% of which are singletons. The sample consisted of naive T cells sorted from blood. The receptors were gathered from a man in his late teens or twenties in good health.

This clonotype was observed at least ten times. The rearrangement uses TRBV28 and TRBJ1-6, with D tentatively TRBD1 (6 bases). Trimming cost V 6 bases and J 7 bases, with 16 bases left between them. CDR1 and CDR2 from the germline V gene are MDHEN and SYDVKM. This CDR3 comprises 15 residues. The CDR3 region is CASRYDTGKNSPLHF. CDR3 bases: TGTGCCAGCAGATACGACACAGGGAAAAATTCACCCCTCCACTTT.

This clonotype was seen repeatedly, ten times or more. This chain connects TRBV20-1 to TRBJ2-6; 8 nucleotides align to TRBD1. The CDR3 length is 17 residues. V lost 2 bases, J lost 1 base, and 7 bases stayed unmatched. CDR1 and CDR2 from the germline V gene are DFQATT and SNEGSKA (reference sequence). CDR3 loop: CSARRGQGASGANVLTF. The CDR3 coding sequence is TGCAGTGCTAGAAGGGGTCAGGGGGCTTCTGGGGCCAACGTCCTGACTTTC.